This T cell receptor beta chain was profiled in a study of identical twins. Notes on the study in general: High-abundance cord blood beta clonotypes had fewer insertions; memory repertoires showed none.

A universal primer site came from template switching; cDNA carried unique molecular identifiers. TCRdb reanalysed the 5' RACE reads using MiXCR and keeps one entry per CDR3 protein. Of under 500,000 distinct CDR3 sequences in the sample, roughly an eighth were seen once. Everyone who gave samples was a healthy Caucasian. Trimming removed 5 bases at V and 7 bases at J, with 16 bases between. Germline V gives CDR1 SGHTS, CDR2 YDEGEE. The CDR3 sequence is 15 residues long. This clonotype was found a few times. Its matching antigen is unknown. This sample also appeared in a second study, on yellow fever vaccine responses in identical twins.

This sequence joins TRBV5-8 and TRBJ1-6, with a tentative D call TRBD1 (5 bases). This clonotype was sampled from a woman younger than 30 in good health. The sequenced sample consisted of CD4+ T cells sorted from blood. CDR3 sequence reads: CASRLNGRGNSPLHF. The DNA for the CDR3 is TGTGCCAGCAGACTAAACGGACGGGGGAATTCACCCCTCCACTTT.